A selection of T cell receptor beta chains follows, all from one sample in a study of T cells in Graves' hyperthyroidism and ophthalmopathy. MiXCR, applied by TCRdb to the multiplex PCR reads, yields one record per CDR3 protein. The sample consists of 550,000 to 700,000 distinct CDR3 sequences, 14% to 15% of them appearing once. The sample consisted of blood. These receptors were taken from a woman aged 40-49 years with Graves' ophthalmopathy. Each CDR3 is given with its conserved first and last residue. A D gene is named only where the DNA matches it firmly. Clone size is given for some rows only: seen once, a few or many times, or a class if the clone is expanded.

clone size: many; D gene: .; V gene: TRBV12-3/TRBV12-4; J gene: TRBJ1-3; CDR3 protein: CASSSPLSEGNTIYF; CDR3 DNA: TGTGCCAGCAGTTCTCCCCTTTCAGAGGGGAACACCATATATTTT
clone size: many; D gene: .; V gene: TRBV28; J gene: TRBJ1-1; CDR3 protein: CASREPNLNTEAFF; CDR3 DNA: TGTGCCAGCAGGGAACCCAACCTCAACACTGAAGCTTTCTTT
clone size: many; D gene: TRBD2; V gene: TRBV19; J gene: TRBJ2-5; CDR3 protein: CASSFTSGIGETQYF; CDR3 DNA: TGTGCCAGTAGTTTTACTAGCGGGATTGGGGAGACCCAGTACTTC
clone size: many; D gene: .; V gene: TRBV29-1; J gene: TRBJ1-3; CDR3 protein: CSATVAGNTIYF; CDR3 DNA: TGCAGCGCGACAGTTGCTGGAAACACCATATATTTT
clone size: many; D gene: .; V gene: TRBV28; J gene: TRBJ2-3; CDR3 protein: CASSLWALSSTDTQYF; CDR3 DNA: TGTGCCAGCAGTTTATGGGCTCTATCTAGCACAGATACGCAGTATTTT
clone size: many; D gene: .; V gene: TRBV7-9; J gene: TRBJ1-1; CDR3 protein: CASSFPDLNTEAFF; CDR3 DNA: TGTGCCAGCAGCTTCCCCGACCTGAACACTGAAGCTTTCTTT
clone size: many; D gene: .; V gene: TRBV10-1; J gene: TRBJ1-5; CDR3 protein: CASSESTVSNQPQHF; CDR3 DNA: TGCGCCAGCAGTGAGTCGACGGTTAGCAATCAGCCCCAGCATTTT
clone size: .; D gene: .; V gene: TRBV3-1; J gene: TRBJ1-1; CDR3 protein: CASSPLGANTEAFF; CDR3 DNA: TGTGCCAGCAGCCCTCTGGGGGCGAACACTGAAGCTTTCTTT
clone size: many; D gene: .; V gene: TRBV12-3/TRBV12-4; J gene: TRBJ2-6; CDR3 protein: CASRPRDGLGSGANVLTF; CDR3 DNA: TGTGCCAGCAGGCCCCGGGACGGCTTAGGCTCTGGGGCCAACGTCCTGACTTTC
clone size: once; D gene: .; V gene: TRBV6-1; J gene: TRBJ2-4; CDR3 protein: CASREGPAKNIQYF; CDR3 DNA: TGTGCCAGCAGAGAGGGGCCTGCCAAAAACATTCAGTACTTC
clone size: many; D gene: .; V gene: TRBV6-2/TRBV6-3; J gene: TRBJ2-6; CDR3 protein: CASTNVGRAGANVLTF; CDR3 DNA: TGTGCCAGCACCAACGTCGGAAGAGCTGGGGCCAACGTCCTGACTTTC
clone size: many; D gene: .; V gene: TRBV4-2; J gene: TRBJ1-1; CDR3 protein: CASSQEILVLGEKAFF; CDR3 DNA: TGTGCCAGCAGCCAAGAGATCCTTGTTCTCGGAGAAAAAGCTTTCTTT
clone size: many; D gene: TRBD1; V gene: TRBV29-1; J gene: TRBJ2-7; CDR3 protein: CSVVSTGAEQYF; CDR3 DNA: TGCAGCGTCGTAAGCACAGGGGCCGAGCAGTACTTC
clone size: many; D gene: TRBD2; V gene: TRBV20-1; J gene: TRBJ2-1; CDR3 protein: CSARETTSGRMGNEQFF; CDR3 DNA: TGCAGTGCTAGAGAGACGACTAGCGGGAGGATGGGCAATGAGCAGTTCTTC
clone size: many; D gene: TRBD1; V gene: TRBV5-1; J gene: TRBJ2-2; CDR3 protein: CASSLAGQVSGELFF; CDR3 DNA: TGCGCCAGCAGCTTGGCCGGACAGGTGTCCGGGGAGCTGTTTTTT
clone size: .; D gene: TRBD1; V gene: TRBV5-1; J gene: TRBJ2-2; CDR3 protein: CASSPGQGMNTGELFF; CDR3 DNA: TGCGCCAGCAGCCCCGGACAGGGGATGAACACCGGGGAGCTGTTTTTT
clone size: .; D gene: TRBD2; V gene: TRBV2; J gene: TRBJ2-2; CDR3 protein: CASSGLAGGYGELFF; CDR3 DNA: TGTGCCAGCAGTGGACTAGCGGGAGGGTACGGGGAGCTGTTTTTT
clone size: many; D gene: TRBD2; V gene: TRBV29-1; J gene: TRBJ2-7; CDR3 protein: CSVGEGFYEQYF; CDR3 DNA: TGCAGCGTTGGGGAGGGATTCTACGAGCAGTACTTC
clone size: many; D gene: .; V gene: TRBV6-1; J gene: TRBJ2-7; CDR3 protein: CASSLHISSSYEQYF; CDR3 DNA: TGTGCCAGCAGCCTCCACATATCGAGCTCCTACGAGCAGTACTTC
clone size: many; D gene: .; V gene: TRBV29-1; J gene: TRBJ1-1; CDR3 protein: CSAEGTRANTEAFF; CDR3 DNA: TGCAGCGCCGAGGGCACCAGGGCGAACACTGAAGCTTTCTTT
clone size: many; D gene: .; V gene: TRBV19; J gene: TRBJ1-1; CDR3 protein: CASSLSWGTGSTEAFF; CDR3 DNA: TGTGCCAGTAGTCTCTCCTGGGGGACTGGGAGCACTGAAGCTTTCTTT
clone size: many; D gene: .; V gene: TRBV11-2; J gene: TRBJ2-5; CDR3 protein: CASSPSSPGETQYF; CDR3 DNA: TGTGCCAGCAGCCCCTCCTCCCCTGGGGAGACCCAGTACTTC
clone size: many; D gene: .; V gene: TRBV28; J gene: TRBJ1-1; CDR3 protein: CASSQVMYTEAFF; CDR3 DNA: TGTGCCAGCAGCCAAGTTATGTACACTGAAGCTTTCTTT
clone size: many; D gene: .; V gene: TRBV15; J gene: TRBJ2-4; CDR3 protein: CATSNVAKAKNIQYF; CDR3 DNA: TGTGCCACCAGCAACGTCGCTAAAGCCAAAAACATTCAGTACTTC
clone size: many; D gene: .; V gene: TRBV6-5; J gene: TRBJ2-7; CDR3 protein: CASSYSQGAREQYF; CDR3 DNA: TGTGCCAGCAGTTATTCCCAAGGGGCCCGAGAGCAGTACTTC
clone size: .; D gene: .; V gene: TRBV27; J gene: TRBJ1-5; CDR3 protein: CASSREGALNQPQHF; CDR3 DNA: TGTGCCAGCAGTAGGGAAGGGGCCCTCAATCAGCCCCAGCATTTT
clone size: many; D gene: .; V gene: TRBV24-1; J gene: TRBJ1-1; CDR3 protein: CATSGGTGRTLGGFF; CDR3 DNA: TGTGCCACCAGTGGCGGGACGGGGAGAACCCTCGGTGGTTTCTTT
clone size: many; D gene: TRBD1; V gene: TRBV6-1; J gene: TRBJ2-2; CDR3 protein: CASSETGGHGELFF; CDR3 DNA: TGTGCCAGCAGTGAGACAGGGGGCCACGGGGAGCTGTTTTTT
clone size: .; D gene: .; V gene: TRBV3-1; J gene: TRBJ1-3; CDR3 protein: CASSQSGPGNTIYF; CDR3 DNA: TGTGCCAGCAGCCAAAGCGGCCCTGGAAACACCATATATTTT
clone size: .; D gene: TRBD2; V gene: TRBV11-1; J gene: TRBJ2-7; CDR3 protein: CASSPQTSSGTYEQYF; CDR3 DNA: TGTGCCAGCAGCCCCCAAACCTCTAGCGGAACCTACGAGCAGTACTTC
clone size: many; D gene: TRBD1; V gene: TRBV12-3/TRBV12-4; J gene: TRBJ1-1; CDR3 protein: CASILGQTLNTEAFF; CDR3 DNA: TGTGCCAGCATCTTGGGACAGACCTTGAACACTGAAGCTTTCTTT
clone size: many; D gene: .; V gene: TRBV11-1; J gene: TRBJ2-4; CDR3 protein: CASSGGLNIQYF; CDR3 DNA: TGTGCCAGCAGCGGGGGTCTAAACATTCAGTACTTC